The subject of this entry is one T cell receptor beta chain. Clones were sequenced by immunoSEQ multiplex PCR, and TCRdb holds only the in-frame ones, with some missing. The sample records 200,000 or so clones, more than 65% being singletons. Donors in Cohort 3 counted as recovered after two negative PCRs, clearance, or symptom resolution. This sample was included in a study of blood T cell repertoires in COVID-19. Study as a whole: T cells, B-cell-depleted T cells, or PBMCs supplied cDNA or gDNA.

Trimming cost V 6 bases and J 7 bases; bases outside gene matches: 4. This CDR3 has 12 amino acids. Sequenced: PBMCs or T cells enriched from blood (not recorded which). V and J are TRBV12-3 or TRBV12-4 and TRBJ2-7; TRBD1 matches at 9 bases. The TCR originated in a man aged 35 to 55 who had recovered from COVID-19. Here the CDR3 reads CASSHGTGEQYF. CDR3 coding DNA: TGTGCCAGCAGCCATGGGACAGGGGAGCAGTACTTC.